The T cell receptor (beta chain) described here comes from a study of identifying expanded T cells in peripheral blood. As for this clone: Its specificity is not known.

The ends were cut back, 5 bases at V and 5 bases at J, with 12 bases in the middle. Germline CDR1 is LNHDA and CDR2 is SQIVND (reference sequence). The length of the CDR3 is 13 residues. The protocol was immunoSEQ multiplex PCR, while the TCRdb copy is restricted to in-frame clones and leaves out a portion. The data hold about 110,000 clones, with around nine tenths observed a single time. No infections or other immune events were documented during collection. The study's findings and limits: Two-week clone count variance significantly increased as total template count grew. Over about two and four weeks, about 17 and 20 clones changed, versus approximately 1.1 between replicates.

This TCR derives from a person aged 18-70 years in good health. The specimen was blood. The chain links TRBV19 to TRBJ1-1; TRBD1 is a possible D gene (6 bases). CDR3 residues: CASSSQGRTEAFF. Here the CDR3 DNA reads TGTGCCAGTAGTTCTCAGGGGAGGACTGAAGCTTTCTTT.